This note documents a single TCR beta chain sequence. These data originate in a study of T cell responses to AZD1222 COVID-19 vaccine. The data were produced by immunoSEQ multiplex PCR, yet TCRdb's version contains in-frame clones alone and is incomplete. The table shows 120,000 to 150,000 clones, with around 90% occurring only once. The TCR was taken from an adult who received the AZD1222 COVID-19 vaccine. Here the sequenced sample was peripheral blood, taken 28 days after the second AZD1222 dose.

The CDR3 region has the DNA TGTGCCAGCAGTGACGTGGTAGGGATTAACTACGAGCAGTACTTC. Its translation: CASSDVVGINYEQYF. The chain uses TRBV2 and TRBJ2-7; D remains ambiguous. Trimming left V 3 bases short and J 3 bases short, with 15 bases between. Germline V lookup: CDR1 SNHLY, CDR2 FYNNEI. CDR3 size: 15 residues.